These 29 T cell receptor beta chains originate from one sample sequenced in a study of post-analysis software for immune sequencing data. Study findings and constraints: Controls had lower frequencies than patients of about 5 TRBV segments, which included TRBV5-6, TRBV5-1 and TRBV20-1.

Included in the TCR beta cDNA libraries were unique molecular identifiers. In TCRdb, the PCR reads were re-called with MiXCR into one record per CDR3 protein. The sample includes roughly 700,000 distinct CDR3 sequences, about 27% of them seen just once. No antigens are known for them. Sequenced sample: blood. These receptors all come from a girl aged 10 to 17 with multiple sclerosis.

This clonotype was picked up a small number of times. V is TRBV29-1 and J is TRBJ1-1; D unclear. This CDR3 comprises 13 residues. CDR1 is SQVTM and CDR2 is ANQGSEA in the germline V gene. V shed 3 bases and J shed 3 bases, with 11 bases lying between them. The CDR3 DNA is TGCAGCGTTGATTTCGGGTGGGACACTGAAGCTTTCTTT. This gives the protein CSVDFGWDTEAFF.

The table lists this clonotype with a few counts. The chain has TRBV28 and TRBJ1-5; tentative D call: TRBD1 (5 bases). The germline V gene encodes CDR1 MDHEN and CDR2 SYDVKM. The CDR3 extends over 14 amino acids. V was trimmed by 10 bases and J by 4 bases, leaving 17 bases between them. The CDR3 DNA reads as TGTGCCACACAGTCGGGGGGATTAAATCAGCCCCAGCATTTT. This codes for CATQSGGLNQPQHF.

The rearrangement links TRBV5-1 to TRBJ2-3; 12 bases match TRBD2. Trimming cost V 4 bases and J 0 bases; bases outside gene matches: 9. The CDR3 covers 18 residues. The V gene's germline CDR1 is SGHRS and CDR2 YFSETQ. CDR3 in amino acids: CASSLTGLAGTSTDTQYF. CDR3 DNA sequence: TGCGCCAGCAGCCTGACTGGACTAGCGGGGACCAGCACAGATACGCAGTATTTT.

The chain has TRBV12-3 or TRBV12-4 and TRBJ1-6; 7 bases map to TRBD1. The CDR3 is 14 residues long. With 2 bases clipped from V and 10 bases from J, the junction kept 5 bases outside the gene matches. The chain's CDR3 is CASSLKGQPSPLHF. The CDR3 region has the DNA TGTGCCAGCAGTTTAAAGGGACAGCCATCACCCCTCCACTTT.

As regards this clonotype: A read error is possible here, since a much larger clone lies one base away. The chain employs TRBV7-9 and TRBJ2-5; maybe TRBD1 (5 bases). The CDR3 is 13 residues long. Germline V gene data show CDR1 as SEHNR and CDR2 as FQNEAQ (reference sequence). The CDR3 coding sequence is TGTGCCAGCAGCTTTCAGGGCGGAGAGGCCCAGTACTTC. Residues: CASSFQGGEAQYF.

Details on this clonotype: A much larger clone differs from this one at a single base, so this may be a read error. The genes are TRBV15 and TRBJ2-5; D remains ambiguous. CDR1 LNHNV and CDR2 YYDKDF come from the germline V gene (reference sequence). The CDR3 totals 14 residues. V was cut by 1 base and J by 1 base, with 7 bases left in between. DNA of the CDR3: TGTGCCACCAGCAGAGGAGGTAGCCAAGAGACCCAGTACTTC. It specifies CATSRGGSQETQYF.

This clonotype was seen a few times. This chain joins TRBV3-1 and TRBJ2-1; D is perhaps TRBD2 (7 bases). The CDR3 length is 17 residues. V was pared by 3 bases and J by 9 bases, with 24 bases between. In germline, CDR1 is LGHDT, CDR2 YNNKEL (reference sequence). The chain's CDR3 is CASSHLGVGGGGGEQFF. The DNA for the CDR3 is TGTGCCAGCAGCCATCTCGGGGTTGGGGGAGGGGGTGGTGAGCAGTTCTTC.

The chain links TRBV18 to TRBJ1-1, with D hard to call. The germline CDR1 and CDR2 sequences are KGHSH and LQKENI. The CDR3 runs to 13 residues. V was shortened by 10 bases and J by 2 bases, with 14 bases between the two germline ends. CDR3 sequence (DNA): TGTGCCACTCAACGGGAGAGCAACACTGAAGCTTTCTTT. It specifies CATQRESNTEAFF.

V and J are TRBV5-1 and TRBJ2-5; a possible D gene is TRBD2 (6 bases). From germline, CDR1 is SGHRS and CDR2 YFSETQ. This CDR3 contains 13 residues. V was trimmed by 2 bases and J by 5 bases, leaving 10 bases between them. Here the CDR3 reads CASSLRRAETQYF. CDR3 coding DNA: TGCGCCAGCAGCTTACGGAGGGCTGAGACCCAGTACTTC. Filled out from reference TRBV5-1 and TRBJ2-5, the complete variable domain reads KAGVTQTPRYLIKTRGQQVTLSCSPISGHRSVSWYQQTPGQGLQFLFEYFSETQRNKGNFPGRFSGRQFSNSRSEMNVSTLELGDSALYLCASSLRRAETQYFGPGTRLLVL.

This clonotype has a count of ten or more. The chain employs TRBV7-2 and TRBJ2-7; TRBD1 aligns across 9 bases. Trimming removed 0 bases from V and 3 bases from J; junction bases left unmatched: 0. Germline CDR1 SGHTA, CDR2 FQGNSA. CDR3 length equals 14 residues. The CDR3, as DNA: TGTGCCAGCAGCTTAGCGGGACAGGGCTACGAGCAGTACTTC. Translation: CASSLAGQGYEQYF. Variable domain in full (rest from reference TRBV7-2 and TRBJ2-7): GAGVSQSPSNKVTEKGKDVELRCDPISGHTALYWYRQSLGQGLEFLIYFQGNSAPDKSGLPSDRFSAERTGGSVSTLTIQRTQQEDSAVYLCASSLAGQGYEQYFGPGTRLTVT.

This clonotype was seen more than once but under ten times. The V call is TRBV28, the J call TRBJ2-1; possible D gene TRBD1, 5 bases. V was shortened by 4 bases and J by 10 bases, with 14 bases between the two germline ends. CDR3 length equals 13 residues. Germline V gives CDR1 MDHEN, CDR2 SYDVKM. CDR3 DNA sequence: TGTGCCAGCAGTTACAAGGGGCTACTGGAGCAGTTCTTC. The encoded protein is CASSYKGLLEQFF.

This chain joins TRBV7-8 and TRBJ1-1; no clear D. The CDR3 has 13 residues. Per the germline V gene, CDR1 is SGHVS and CDR2 is FQNEAQ. The V end was cut by 1 base, the J end by 6 bases, with 9 bases between. The CDR3, as DNA: TGTGCCAGCAGCTTAGACTCGGCCGCTGAAGCTTTCTTT. This encodes CASSLDSAAEAFF.

This clonotype turned up a few times. The V and J genes are TRBV12-3 or TRBV12-4 and TRBJ2-6; possible D gene TRBD2, 5 bases. This CDR3 comprises 15 residues. Trimming removed 6 bases at V and 1 base at J, with 10 bases between. CDR3 in amino acids: CASRADLSGANVLTF. In DNA, the CDR3 is TGTGCCAGCAGGGCGGACTTATCTGGGGCCAACGTCCTGACTTTC.

This sequence joins TRBV7-9 and TRBJ2-3; TRBD2 matches 10 bases. The CDR3 consists of 16 residues. Unmatched junction bases numbered 10, after V lost 5 bases and J lost 5 bases. Germline V gene sequence: CDR1 SEHNR, CDR2 FQNEAQ (reference sequence). CDR3 amino acids: CASSPRAGGPEDTQYF. CDR3 sequence (DNA): TGTGCCAGCAGCCCCCGAGCGGGGGGGCCGGAAGATACGCAGTATTTT.

The V call is TRBV12-3 or TRBV12-4, the J call TRBJ2-1; TRBD1 is a possible D gene (5 bases). Trimming cost V 4 bases and J 9 bases, with 13 bases left between them. This CDR3 comprises 13 residues. The CDR3: CASSSQGSGEQFF. CDR3 coding DNA: TGTGCCAGCAGTTCGCAGGGTTCGGGTGAGCAGTTCTTC.

The J gene is TRBJ2-1, the V gene TRBV6-5, with 11 nucleotides matching TRBD1. Germline V CDR1 and CDR2: MNHEY, SVGAGI. CDR3 length equals 12 residues. The ends lost 6 bases at V and 12 bases at J; junction bases unmatched: 4. The chain's CDR3 is CASRGTGGRQFF. The CDR3 coding sequence is TGTGCCAGCAGGGGGACAGGGGGACGGCAGTTCTTC.

This clonotype was recorded a few times. The chain employs TRBV7-2 and TRBJ2-1; no firm D call. The germline CDR1 and CDR2 sequences are SGHTA and FQGNSA. Trimming took off 5 bases at V and 6 bases at J, with 17 bases between the two ends. The CDR3 runs to 15 residues. In nucleotides, the CDR3 is TGTGCCAGCAGCCCAGCCGCCCGGTCCGGCAATGAGCAGTTCTTC. Protein: CASSPAARSGNEQFF.

This chain connects TRBV15 to TRBJ2-3; the D is unclear. V lost 0 bases and J lost 5, with 12 bases in between. Germline V gene data show CDR1 as LNHNV and CDR2 as YYDKDF (reference sequence). CDR3 length: 15 amino acids. CDR3 sequence: CATSRDRRRQDTQYF. CDR3 sequence (DNA): TGTGCCACCAGCAGAGATAGACGGAGACAAGATACGCAGTATTTT.

This clonotype was detected only a few times. This rearrangement joins TRBV28 to TRBJ2-7; 9 nucleotides match TRBD1. V was pared by 6 bases and J by 1 base, with 7 bases of the junction left unmatched. The CDR3 consists of 15 residues. CDR1 and CDR2 from the germline V gene are MDHEN and SYDVKM. CDR3: CASRPGQGPSYEQYF. As DNA, the CDR3 is TGTGCCAGCAGACCGGGACAGGGTCCTTCCTACGAGCAGTACTTC.

This clonotype was observed a few times. The chain recombines TRBV6-4 with TRBJ1-1; D is undetermined. Trimming pared 3 bases from V and 7 bases from J, leaving 9 bases between. Germline CDR1 MRHNA, CDR2 SNTAGT. The CDR3 contains 12 residues. CDR3 bases: TGTGCCAGCAGTGATCGGGTGGGTGAAGCTTTCTTT. Protein: CASSDRVGEAFF.

This clonotype was observed a handful of times. The V call is TRBV20-1, the J call TRBJ1-2; 9 positions agree with TRBD1. This CDR3 is 16 amino acids long. The V gene's germline CDR1 is DFQATT and CDR2 SNEGSKA (reference sequence). Losses at the gene ends were 3 bases for V and 8 bases for J; bases not matched to a gene: 16. Written as DNA, the CDR3 is TGCAGTGCTAGTAGATATAACGGACAGGGGAGTCAAGGCTACACCTTC. This encodes CSASRYNGQGSQGYTF.

The chain couples TRBV18 to TRBJ2-7; D is ambiguous. Trimming removed 4 bases at V and 2 bases at J, with 12 bases between. The germline V gene has CDR1 KGHSH and CDR2 LQKENI. This CDR3 has 14 residues. CDR3 loop: CASSLRQVPYEQYF. The CDR3 DNA reads TGTGCCAGCTCACTGCGTCAGGTCCCCTACGAGCAGTACTTC.

The chain links TRBV20-1 to TRBJ2-3; possibly TRBD1 or TRBD2 for D (6 bases each). Between the trimmed V and J ends, which lost 5 bases and 3 bases, there was a span of 18 bases. The CDR3 loop spans 15 amino acids. Germline-derived CDR1 and CDR2 are DFQATT and SNEGSKA (reference sequence). DNA of the CDR3: TGCAGTGCTCCCTCGGGGGCAACAGGGACAGATACGCAGTATTTT. It specifies CSAPSGATGTDTQYF.

V gene TRBV6-4 combines with J gene TRBJ1-2, with a weak D call TRBD1 (5 bases). Per germline, CDR1 MRHNA and CDR2 SNTAGT. CDR3 length equals 14 residues. The V end was cut by 6 bases, the J end by 7 bases, with 18 bases between. The CDR3 sequence is CASSPSGGFGGYTF. The CDR3 DNA follows: TGTGCCAGCAGCCCCTCCGGGGGTTTCGGTGGCTACACCTTC.

This clonotype was detected a few times. An end of the junction differs from the germline gene, which may be a read error. The chain links TRBV29-1 to TRBJ1-2; D unresolved. The CDR3 spans 9 residues. The germline gives CDR1 SQVTM, CDR2 ANQGSEA. CDR3 sequence: CNVDSGYTF. The CDR3 bases are TGCAACGTTGATAGTGGCTACACCTTC. Complete variable domain (other parts from reference TRBV29-1 and TRBJ1-2): SAVISQKPSRDICQRGTSLTIQCQVDSQVTMMFWYRQQPGQSLTLIATANQGSEATYESGFVIDKFPISRPNLTFSTLTVSNMSPEDSSIYLCNVDSGYTFGSGTRLTVV.

This clonotype was seen ten or more times. The chain is built from TRBV10-3 and TRBJ2-1; TRBD1 matches at 11 bases. CDR3 length equals 16 residues. Germline V gene lookup returns CDR1 ENHRY and CDR2 SYGVKD. The ends lost 2 bases at V and 8 bases at J; junction bases unmatched: 8. CDR3 nucleotide sequence: TGTGCCATCAGTGAGAAAGGGACAGGGGGTGGGTATGAGCAGTTCTTC. It specifies CAISEKGTGGGYEQFF.

This chain joins TRBV15 and TRBJ2-7, with D perhaps TRBD2 (7 bases). V lost 5 bases and J lost 7, with 15 bases in between. The CDR3 spans 13 residues. The V gene's germline CDR1 is LNHNV and CDR2 YYDKDF (reference sequence). CDR3 nucleotide sequence: TGTGCCACCAGCCTTAAGGGGGGGCTTGAGCAGTACTTC. Its protein product is CATSLKGGLEQYF.

The J gene is TRBJ2-2, the V gene TRBV20-1; D is possibly TRBD2 (6 bases). Germline V CDR1 and CDR2: DFQATT, SNEGSKA (reference sequence). Deletions cut 3 bases from V and 1 base from J, with 12 bases between. This CDR3 contains 15 residues. CDR3 nucleotide sequence: TGCAGTGCTAGGGGAGGCCAGCAGAACACCGGGGAGCTGTTTTTT. It is translated as CSARGGQQNTGELFF.

The V call is TRBV3-1, the J call TRBJ2-1, with a possible D match to TRBD1 (6 bases). Germline V CDR1 and CDR2: LGHDT, YNNKEL (reference sequence). This CDR3 has 13 amino acids. The V end was cut by 4 bases, the J end by 9 bases, with 13 bases between. This CDR3 reads CASSRVNRAEQFF. CDR3 coding DNA: TGTGCCAGCAGCCGGGTCAACAGGGCTGAGCAGTTCTTC.